The TCR beta chain described here comes from a study of identical twins. Study results and limitations: Alpha sequences that were out-of-frame and twin-shared showed an excess of low generation probability. Invariant MAIT and iNKT cells may have partly biased zero-insertion analyses.

With 5 bases clipped from V and 4 bases from J, the junction kept 6 bases outside the gene matches. The CDR3 is 14 amino acids. Per germline, CDR1 SGHTA and CDR2 FQGTGA. Worth noting for this clonotype: Its matching antigen is unknown.

MiXCR, applied by TCRdb to the 5' RACE reads, yields one record per CDR3 protein. The sample contains some 270,000 distinct CDR3 sequences, about 8.3% of which appear only once. A further study also used this sample, focusing on yellow fever vaccine responses in identical twins. From that study: After vaccination, twins' T cell response reportedly seemed partly convergent, partly personalized.

The chain recombines TRBV7-3 with TRBJ2-7, with 9 bases that match TRBD2. Sequences were obtained from CD8+ T cells sorted from blood. This receptor was taken from a woman under 30 in good health. Written as DNA, the CDR3 is TGTGCCAGCAGCCCGGAGCGGGGGGATTACGAGCAGTACTTC. It is translated as CASSPERGDYEQYF.